A single TCR beta chain is shown here with its context. Trimming stripped 3 bases from V and 7 bases from J, with 15 bases between. CDR1 is SEHNR and CDR2 is FQNEAQ in the germline V gene (reference sequence). CDR3 length equals 14 residues. This entry is derived from a study of shared clonotypes between healthy human individuals. Clones were sequenced by immunoSEQ multiplex PCR, and TCRdb holds only the in-frame ones, with some missing. The data show nearly 750,000 clones, 55% to 80% seen once. This clonotype was obtained from a woman in her 30s in good health. Sequencing was done on a sample of memory CD4+ T cells sorted from blood. As to subset: CD45RA-negative fraction. The chain has TRBV7-9 and TRBJ1-1, with D hard to call. The chain's CDR3 is CASSFSQEAGEAFF. The CDR3 DNA follows: TGTGCCAGCAGCTTTTCCCAGGAGGCAGGTGAAGCTTTCTTT.